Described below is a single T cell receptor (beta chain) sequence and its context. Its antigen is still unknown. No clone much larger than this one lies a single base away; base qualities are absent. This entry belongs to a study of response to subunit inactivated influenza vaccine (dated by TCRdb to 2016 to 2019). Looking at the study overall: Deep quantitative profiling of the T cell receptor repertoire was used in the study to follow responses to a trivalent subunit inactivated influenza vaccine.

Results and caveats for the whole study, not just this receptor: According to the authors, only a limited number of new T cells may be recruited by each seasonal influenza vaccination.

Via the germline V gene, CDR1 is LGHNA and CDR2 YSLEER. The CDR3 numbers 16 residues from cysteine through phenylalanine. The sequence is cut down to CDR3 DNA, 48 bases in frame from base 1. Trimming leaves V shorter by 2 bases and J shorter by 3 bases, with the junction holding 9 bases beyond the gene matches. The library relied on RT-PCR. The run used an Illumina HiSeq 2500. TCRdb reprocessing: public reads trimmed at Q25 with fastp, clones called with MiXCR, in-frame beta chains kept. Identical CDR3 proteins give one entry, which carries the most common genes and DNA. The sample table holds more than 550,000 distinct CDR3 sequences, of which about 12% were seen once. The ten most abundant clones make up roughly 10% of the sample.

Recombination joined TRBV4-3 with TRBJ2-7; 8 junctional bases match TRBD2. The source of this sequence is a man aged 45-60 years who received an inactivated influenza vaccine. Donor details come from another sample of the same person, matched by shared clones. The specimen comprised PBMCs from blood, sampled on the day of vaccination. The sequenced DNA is TGCGCCAGCAGCCAACGGCGGACTAGCACTTACTACGAGCAGTACTTC. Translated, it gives CASSQRRTSTYYEQYF.